What follows are 18 T cell receptor beta chains derived from one specimen sequenced in a study of control samples from healthy donors and cancer patients. Assay used: immunoSEQ multiplex PCR; TCRdb lists only in-frame clones, some missing. The sample consists of approximately 60,000 clones, 80% to 95% of them appearing once. What was sequenced was PBMCs. These receptors originate from a man between 25 and 39 years old with colorectal cancer.

This sequence joins TRBV11-2 and TRBJ1-2; D is ambiguous. Germline-derived CDR1 and CDR2 are SGHAT and FQNNGV. This CDR3 spans 15 amino acids. V lost 10 bases and J 1 base, leaving 19 bases between the germline ends. The CDR3 sequence is CATSPVNQLNYGYTF. In DNA form, the CDR3 reads TGTGCCACCTCCCCCGTTAATCAACTTAACTATGGCTACACCTTC. Complete variable domain (other parts from reference TRBV11-2 and TRBJ1-2): EAGVAQSPRYKIIEKRQSVAFWCNPISGHATLYWYQQILGQGPKLLIQFQNNGVVDDSQLPKDRFSAERLKGVDSTLKIQPAKLEDSAVYLCATSPVNQLNYGYTFGSGTRLTVV.

V gene TRBV18 combines with J gene TRBJ1-1, with 7 bases fitting TRBD1. The J segment lost 0 bases and the V segment lost 6 bases, leaving 7 bases of the junction unmatched. The CDR3 spans 15 residues. Looked up from germline, CDR1 is KGHSH and CDR2 is LQKENI. Here the CDR3 reads CASSLLQGMNTEAFF. The CDR3 DNA is TGTGCCAGCTCGTTATTACAGGGGATGAACACTGAAGCTTTCTTT.

The rearrangement uses TRBV5-1 and TRBJ1-2; maybe TRBD1 (5 bases). Germline V lookup: CDR1 SGHRS, CDR2 YFSETQ. V shed 0 bases and J shed 6 bases, with 15 bases lying between them. The CDR3 spans 15 residues. CDR3 bases: TGCGCCAGCAGCTTGGAGGGTTGGGACGGGAATGGCTACACCTTC. This codes for CASSLEGWDGNGYTF.

The genes are TRBV18 and TRBJ2-2; no clear D gene. The CDR3 totals 13 residues. Per germline, CDR1 KGHSH and CDR2 LQKENI. The germline V and J ends were trimmed by 2 bases and 6 bases, with 7 bases remaining between them. CDR3 sequence reads: CASSPGVPGELFF. The CDR3 DNA reads as TGTGCCAGCTCACCAGGGGTGCCCGGGGAGCTGTTTTTT.

V usage is TRBV4-3 and J usage is TRBJ2-3; a weak D match, TRBD2 (6 bases). V dropped 0 bases and J dropped 4 bases, with 14 bases sitting between them. CDR1 is LGHNA and CDR2 is YSLEER in the germline V gene. The CDR3 sequence is 16 residues long. The CDR3, as DNA: TGCGCCAGCAGCCAAGAGACGACTAGATTTGCAGATACGCAGTATTTT. Protein product: CASSQETTRFADTQYF.

This chain links TRBV2 with TRBJ1-2; no firm D call. The CDR3 is made up of 11 amino acids. The germline V gene has CDR1 SNHLY and CDR2 FYNNEI. V was shortened by 6 bases and J by 8 bases, with 10 bases between the two germline ends. CDR3 sequence: CASSSGEGYTF. CDR3 sequence (DNA): TGTGCCAGCAGCAGCGGGGAGGGCTACACCTTC.

This clone was recorded only once. The J gene is TRBJ2-4, the V gene TRBV5-1, with D possibly TRBD2 on 5 matching bases. The V gene's germline CDR1 is SGHRS and CDR2 YFSETQ. This CDR3 has 14 amino acids. V lost 4 bases to trimming and J lost 5 bases, with 13 bases between them. Written as DNA, the CDR3 is TGCGCCAGCAGCCCGGGGTTGATCGAAAACATTCAGTACTTC. This encodes CASSPGLIENIQYF.

A single count supports this clone. The V gene is TRBV5-4, the J gene TRBJ1-6, with D uncertain. The CDR3 is 17 amino acids. V lost 2 bases, J lost 0 bases, and 12 bases lay in between. CDR1 and CDR2 (germline): SGHNT, YYREEE (reference sequence). This CDR3 reads CASSFYSGHSYNSPLHF. The CDR3 region has the DNA TGTGCCAGCAGCTTTTATTCCGGCCACTCCTATAATTCACCCCTCCACTTT.

The chain has TRBV24-1 and TRBJ2-1; 8 bases align to TRBD2. The CDR3 has 14 amino acids. Germline CDR1 reads KGHDR; CDR2 reads SFDVKD. The V segment lost 8 bases and the J segment 8 bases; nucleotides outside the gene matches: 10. CDR3 sequence: CATTGGVSDHEQFF. CDR3 sequence (DNA): TGTGCCACCACCGGGGGGGTGTCTGATCATGAGCAGTTCTTC.

The chain uses TRBV6-4 and TRBJ1-1; D not certain. Trimming removed 8 bases at V and 2 bases at J, with 12 bases between. The length of the CDR3 is 13 residues. Germline loops: CDR1 MRHNA, CDR2 SNTAGT. The CDR3 coding sequence is TGTGCCAGCTCCTGGACCTCCAACACTGAAGCTTTCTTT. Protein product: CASSWTSNTEAFF.

V is TRBV12-3 or TRBV12-4 and J is TRBJ1-5; D may be TRBD1 (5 bases). The CDR3 runs to 13 residues. Trimming removed 3 bases at V and 2 bases at J, with 5 bases between. The chain's CDR3 is CASSFRGNQPQHF. The CDR3 DNA is TGTGCCAGCAGTTTCAGGGGCAATCAGCCCCAGCATTTT.

The chain joins TRBV7-9 to TRBJ1-4; D unresolved. Trimming stripped 1 base from V and 7 bases from J, with 16 bases between. The CDR3 consists of 16 residues. Germline CDR1 is SEHNR and CDR2 is FQNEAQ (reference sequence). CDR3 residues: CASSLVVGVMGEKLFF. In DNA form, the CDR3 reads TGTGCCAGCAGCTTAGTCGTTGGAGTCATGGGTGAAAAACTGTTTTTT.

V usage is TRBV27 and J usage is TRBJ1-1; 7 bases are a match to TRBD1. The V and J ends lost 3 bases and 5 bases, in that order; junction bases with no gene match: 9. This CDR3 region has 15 residues. Looked up from germline, CDR1 is MNHEY and CDR2 is SMNVEV (reference sequence). Here the CDR3 reads CASSFVGGALTEAFF. The CDR3 DNA sequence: TGTGCCAGCAGTTTCGTAGGGGGCGCGTTGACTGAAGCTTTCTTT.

The chain is built from TRBV5-6 and TRBJ2-1; D is uncertain. Trimming removed 0 bases at V and 7 bases at J, with 5 bases between. Germline V gene lookup returns CDR1 SGHDT and CDR2 YYEEEE. This CDR3 has 12 residues. In DNA, the CDR3 is TGTGCCAGCAGCTTGGAGCTGAATGAGCAGTTCTTC. It encodes CASSLELNEQFF.

This chain joins TRBV7-8 and TRBJ2-6; no firm D call. Trimming took off 2 bases at V and 0 bases at J, with 11 bases between the two ends. The CDR3 contains 17 residues. Germline lookup yields CDR1 SGHVS and CDR2 FQNEAQ. The CDR3 nucleotides read TGTGCCAGCAGCTTAAGGCGATTCAGCTCTGGGGCCAACGTCCTGACTTTC. Encoded protein: CASSLRRFSSGANVLTF.

This sequence joins TRBV19 and TRBJ2-2; 12 nucleotides agree with TRBD1. V shed 3 bases and J 6 bases; nucleotides not matched to a gene: 5. This CDR3 is built from 16 residues. CDR1 and CDR2 from the germline V gene are LNHDA and SQIVND (reference sequence). The CDR3 sequence is CASSMGQGAKAGELFF. Here the CDR3 DNA reads TGTGCCAGTAGTATGGGACAGGGGGCGAAGGCCGGGGAGCTGTTTTTT.

The rearrangement uses TRBV6-2 or TRBV6-3 and TRBJ2-4, with D possibly TRBD2 on 5 matching bases. The germline V and J ends were trimmed by 5 bases and 0 bases, with 11 bases remaining between them. This CDR3 region has 15 residues. In germline, CDR1 is MNHEY, CDR2 SVGEGT. DNA for the CDR3: TGTGCCAGCAGTAAGGCAGGACTAGCCAAAAACATTCAGTACTTC. Its translation is CASSKAGLAKNIQYF.

CDR3 nucleotides: TGTGCCAGCAGTAGGAGGGGGCAAGAGACCCAGTACTTC. Protein sequence: CASSRRGQETQYF. The chain couples TRBV6-5 to TRBJ2-5, with D perhaps given as TRBD1 or TRBD2 (6 bases each). This CDR3 comprises 13 residues. CDR1 MNHEY and CDR2 SVGAGI come from the germline V gene. Trimming removed 5 bases at V and 2 bases at J, with 9 bases between.